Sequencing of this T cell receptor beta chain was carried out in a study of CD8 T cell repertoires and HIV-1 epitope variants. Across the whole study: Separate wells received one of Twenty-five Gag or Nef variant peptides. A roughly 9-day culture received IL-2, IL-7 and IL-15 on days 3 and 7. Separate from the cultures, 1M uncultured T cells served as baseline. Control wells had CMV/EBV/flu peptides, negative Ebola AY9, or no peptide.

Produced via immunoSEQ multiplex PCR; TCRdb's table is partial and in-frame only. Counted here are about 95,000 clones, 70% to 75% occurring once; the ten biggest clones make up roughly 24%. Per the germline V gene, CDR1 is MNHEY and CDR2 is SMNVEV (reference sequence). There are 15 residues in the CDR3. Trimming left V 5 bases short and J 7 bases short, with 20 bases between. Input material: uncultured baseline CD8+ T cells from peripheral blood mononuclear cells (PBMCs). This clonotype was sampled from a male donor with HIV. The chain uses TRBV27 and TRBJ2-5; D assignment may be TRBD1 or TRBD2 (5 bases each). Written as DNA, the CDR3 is TGTGCCAGCAGTCCTACCCTGGGGGTGCTAGGGACCCAGTACTTC. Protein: CASSPTLGVLGTQYF.